This T cell receptor (beta chain) was recorded in a study of OX40 agonist ivuxolimab in advanced cancers. This clone occurred a few times. The antigen is not known. Findings of the study overall: The mean number of expanded clones was higher in CD8+ T cells than in CD4+. Doses of 0.1 to 3.0 mg/kg were accompanied by clonal expansion of CD4+ and CD8+ blood T cells by week 6.

Autoimmune disease history or systemic immunosuppression disqualified patients. Method: immunoSEQ multiplex PCR; TCRdb's copy keeps in-frame clones and lacks some. The sample records tens of thousands of clones, roughly nine tenths being singletons. The sample here was CD4+ or CD8+ T cells sorted from blood, taken in a trial of the OX40 agonist ivuxolimab. This TCR came from an adult with an advanced solid tumor such as melanoma, head and neck, liver or kidney cancer.

The CDR3 nucleotides are TGTGCCAGTTCTTCCAATCAGCCCCAGCATTTT. Protein product: CASSSNQPQHF. The chain links TRBV19 to TRBJ1-5; the D is unclear. The CDR3 runs 11 residues. V was shortened by 8 bases and J by 3 bases, with 5 bases between the two germline ends. CDR1 and CDR2 from the germline V gene are LNHDA and SQIVND (reference sequence).